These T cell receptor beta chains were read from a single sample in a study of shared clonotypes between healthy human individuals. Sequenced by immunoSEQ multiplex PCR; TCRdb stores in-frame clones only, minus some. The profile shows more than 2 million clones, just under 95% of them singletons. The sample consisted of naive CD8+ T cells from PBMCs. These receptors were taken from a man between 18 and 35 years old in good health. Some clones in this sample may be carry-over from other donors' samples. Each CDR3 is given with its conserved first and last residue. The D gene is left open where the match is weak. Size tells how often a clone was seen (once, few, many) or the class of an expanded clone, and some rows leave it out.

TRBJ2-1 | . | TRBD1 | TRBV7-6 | CASSYLGPWTGDTYNEQFF
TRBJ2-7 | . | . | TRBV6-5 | CASSPDQDRDYEQYF
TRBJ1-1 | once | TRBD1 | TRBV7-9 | CASSLGTTGDTEAFF
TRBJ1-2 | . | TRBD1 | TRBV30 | CALRGPNGYTF
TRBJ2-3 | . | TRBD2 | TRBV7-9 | CASSPIAGGADTQYF
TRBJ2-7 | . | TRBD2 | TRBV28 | CASSMFGTSGYEQYF
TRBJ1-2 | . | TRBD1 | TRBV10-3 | CAISPEMDRETYGYTF
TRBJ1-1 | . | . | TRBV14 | CASSPRWGGTEAFF
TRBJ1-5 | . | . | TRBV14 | CASSPHNSVNQPQHF
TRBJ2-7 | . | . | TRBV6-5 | CASSYSPSGQEQYF
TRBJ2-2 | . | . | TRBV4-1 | CASSHTITPGELFF
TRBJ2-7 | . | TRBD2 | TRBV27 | CASSSLRTSGSSYEQYF
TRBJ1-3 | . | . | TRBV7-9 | CASSSSGAGVIRNTIYF
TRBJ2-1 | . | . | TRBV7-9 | CASSTRLALGNEQFF
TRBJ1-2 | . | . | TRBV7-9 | CASSLVQGLVYGYTF
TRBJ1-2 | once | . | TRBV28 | CASSFFGFQLTGGNQDGYTF
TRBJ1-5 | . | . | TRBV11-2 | CASSASNQPQHF
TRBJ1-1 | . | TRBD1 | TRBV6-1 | CASSRTGWSTEAFF
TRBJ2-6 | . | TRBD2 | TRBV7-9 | CASSPRGVGANVLTF
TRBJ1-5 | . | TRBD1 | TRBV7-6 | CASSPDRGLSQPQHF
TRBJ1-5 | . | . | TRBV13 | CASSFGGDNQPQHF
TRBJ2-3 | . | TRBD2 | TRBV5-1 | CASSSPGLADTDTQYF